This T cell receptor beta chain derives from a study of early T cells in non-severe SARS-CoV-2 infection (dated by TCRdb to the early 2020s). Regarding the complete study: TCR sequencing used bulk RNA from unsorted whole blood, so alpha and beta chains could not be paired. What the research found in general, with its limitations: VDJdb matching was skewed toward anti-spike CD8 responses, so virus-specific expansions were likely underestimated and private and CD4 specificities were missed.

Spanning cysteine to phenylalanine, the CDR3 consists of 18 amino acids. CDR3 DNA is the only sequence kept; it has 54 bases, read in frame from the first base. The CDR1 and CDR2 encoded by the germline V gene are SGHVS and FNYEAQ. The V end loses 5 bases and the J end loses 0 bases, and a stretch of 17 bases separates them. Set within a cohort of healthcare workers in London, UK, this nested case-control study involved weekly PCR testing of nasopharyngeal swabs along with blood sampling. Healthcare workers were recruited during the week of the UK lockdown, between 23 and 31 March 2020, and followed weekly for up to roughly 15 weeks. This clonotype has just a few counts. Its antigen has not been determined. No base qualities exist here, and no much larger clone lies one base off it. Libraries were prepared through 5' RACE. TCRdb records NextSeq 500 as the sequencer. In the TCR library protocol, unique molecular identifiers were attached to individual cDNA molecules to correct for PCR bias and sequencing error. Both TCR alpha and beta chains were sequenced, and tight co-correlation was observed between alpha and beta sequence abundances in each sample. Concerning the study's data processing: Decombinator V4 was used to annotate the V gene, J gene and CDR3 of the TCR sequences. Expanded TCRs were defined as changing significantly between any two time points under a Poisson model with p below 0.0001. Abundances of TCRs were expressed as counts per million after normalisation to the total number of TCRs sequenced in each sample. TRAV1-2 paired with TRAJ12, TRAJ20 or TRAJ33 defined MAIT TCRs, while TRAV10 paired with TRAJ18 defined iNKT TCRs. VDJdb, accessed 1 November 2021, was searched for CMV, EBV and SARS-CoV-2 annotated TCRs, with TCRs annotated for multiple antigens excluded. Clones were called with MiXCR by TCRdb after fastp trimmed the public reads at Q25, and only in-frame beta chains were retained. Identical CDR3 proteins give one entry, which carries the most common genes and DNA. TCRdb's processing, not the authors', yielded these V and J calls. Counted in this sample were approximately 79,000 distinct CDR3 sequences; roughly 12% of them appeared once. About 1.1% of the sample goes to the ten largest clones.

The rearranged chain carries TRBV7-6 and TRBJ2-6; TRBD2 is a possible D gene, resting on 5 matching bases. Input material: whole blood. The TCR sequence derives from an adult who was a healthcare worker with PCR-confirmed SARS-CoV-2 infection or an uninfected control (not recorded which). The CDR3 loop reads CASSPLWERHSGANVLTF. The bases read TGTGCCAGCAGCCCCCTATGGGAGCGTCACTCTGGGGCCAACGTCCTGACTTTC.